The 28 T cell receptor beta chains given below trace back to one sample, sequenced in a study of technical replicates of blood from a handful of donors. TCRdb keeps only in-frame clones here, not all; method: immunoSEQ multiplex PCR. The sample holds tens of thousands of clones, 80% to 95% seen once. Material for sequencing was T cells isolated from PBMCs. The receptors stem from a human donor in good health.

The chain employs TRBV28 and TRBJ1-5; D gene unclear. Germline V gene data show CDR1 as MDHEN and CDR2 as SYDVKM. The CDR3 spans 14 residues. With 2 bases removed from V and 6 bases from J, the gap between germline ends came to 11 bases. DNA of the CDR3: TGTGCCAGCAGTTTAGTCCGGGGTGGTCAGCCCCAGCATTTT. Translating it yields CASSLVRGGQPQHF.

This sequence joins TRBV6-4 and TRBJ2-2; D remains ambiguous. The V gene's germline CDR1 is MRHNA and CDR2 SNTAGT. The CDR3 runs to 16 residues. V lost 3 bases and J 1 base, leaving 12 bases between the germline ends. CDR3 sequence: CASSEVWRMNTGELFF. CDR3 DNA: TGTGCCAGCAGTGAAGTTTGGCGGATGAACACCGGGGAGCTGTTTTTT.

The V and J genes are TRBV28 and TRBJ2-3; 8 bases are shared with TRBD2. The CDR3 sequence is 16 residues long. Trimming took 3 bases from V and 4 from J; bases not matched to a gene: 9. Germline CDR1 MDHEN, CDR2 SYDVKM. CDR3 nucleotides: TGTGCCAGCAGTTTCCTGACTAGCGCGCCATCAGATACGCAGTATTTT. Its protein product is CASSFLTSAPSDTQYF. Looking up the rest from reference TRBV28 and TRBJ2-3 gives the full variable domain: DVKVTQSSRYLVKRTGEKVFLECVQDMDHENMFWYRQDPGLGLRLIYFSYDVKMKEKGDIPEGYSVSREKKERFSLILESASTNQTSMYLCASSFLTSAPSDTQYFGPGTRLTVL.

CDR3 sequence reads: CASSYSPSGSPYEQYF. CDR3 DNA sequence: TGTGCCAGCAGTTACTCTCCCAGCGGGAGTCCCTACGAGCAGTACTTC. The J gene is TRBJ2-7, the V gene TRBV6-5; 8 nucleotides agree with TRBD2. V was pared by 0 bases and J by 2 bases, with 6 bases of the junction left unmatched. The CDR3 is made up of 16 amino acids. The V gene's germline CDR1 is MNHEY and CDR2 SVGAGI.

This clone was seen just once. V gene TRBV6-6 combines with J gene TRBJ2-7; perhaps TRBD2 as D (6 bases). V was trimmed by 0 bases and J by 4 bases, leaving 16 bases between them. CDR1 is MNHNY, CDR2 SVGAGI, per germline (reference sequence). The CDR3 length is 16 residues. CDR3 nucleotides: TGTGCCAGCAGTTACTCGAGATCATCGGGGGAGTACGAGCAGTACTTC. It encodes CASSYSRSSGEYEQYF.

The rearrangement joins TRBV25-1 to TRBJ2-1, with 8 bases that match TRBD2. CDR3 length: 14 amino acids. Losses at the gene ends were 7 bases for V and 4 bases for J; bases not matched to a gene: 6. The germline V gene has CDR1 MGHDK and CDR2 SYGVNS. CDR3: CASTVGTRYNEQFF. CDR3 DNA: TGTGCCAGCACGGTTGGGACTAGATACAATGAGCAGTTCTTC.

Written as DNA, the CDR3 is TGTGCCAGCAAGGAAGCGGGAGTAAGGGAGCAGTACTTC. Translated, it gives CASKEAGVREQYF. This chain links TRBV28 with TRBJ2-7; 8 bases align to TRBD2. CDR1 and CDR2 (germline): MDHEN, SYDVKM. V was clipped by 7 bases and J by 7 bases; unmatched bases: 9. CDR3 length equals 13 residues.

This clone was observed a single time. The chain uses TRBV19 and TRBJ1-1; D unclear. The CDR3 has 14 amino acids. Between the trimmed V and J ends, which lost 8 bases and 1 base, there was a span of 14 bases. Germline V gives CDR1 LNHDA, CDR2 SQIVND (reference sequence). The CDR3 DNA reads TGTGCCAGTTGTCGGGGTACGGAGAACACTGAAGCTTTCTTT. This gives the protein CASCRGTENTEAFF.

V gene TRBV4-1 combines with J gene TRBJ2-1; the D is unclear. V was pared by 1 base and J by 8 bases, with 18 bases between. The CDR3 has 16 residues. Germline CDR1 is MGHRA and CDR2 is YSYEKL. The DNA for the CDR3 is TGCGCCAGCAGCCAAGCCATTAGCCTTGTTCCCCATGAGCAGTTCTTC. It is translated as CASSQAISLVPHEQFF.

This CDR3 reads CASSFQALGQPQHF. As DNA, the CDR3 is TGTGCCAGCAGTTTCCAGGCCTTGGGTCAGCCCCAGCATTTT. The gene calls are TRBV6-6 and TRBJ1-5; D is undetermined. This CDR3 is built from 14 residues. Trimming took 4 bases from V and 6 from J, leaving 13 bases between them. Per germline, CDR1 MNHNY and CDR2 SVGAGI (reference sequence).

This clone is a singleton in its sample. The chain recombines TRBV7-3 with TRBJ1-1; D not certain. This CDR3 has 15 amino acids. Trimming left V 5 bases short and J 0 bases short, with 13 bases between. CDR1 SGHTA and CDR2 FQGTGA come from the germline V gene. The CDR3 sequence: CASSLGLGMNTEAFF. In DNA form, the CDR3 reads TGTGCCAGCAGCCTAGGACTGGGAATGAACACTGAAGCTTTCTTT.

The gene calls are TRBV2 and TRBJ2-7; D is undetermined. CDR3 length equals 13 residues. The ends were cut back, 5 bases at V and 2 bases at J, with 10 bases in the middle. CDR1 SNHLY and CDR2 FYNNEI come from the germline V gene. The CDR3 is CASSRPSAYEQYF. In DNA, the CDR3 is TGTGCCAGCAGTCGTCCCTCGGCCTACGAGCAGTACTTC.

This clone was observed once. CDR3 in amino acids: CASSPYLLAGLYEQYF. CDR3 bases: TGTGCCAGCAGCCCTTACCTCCTAGCGGGACTATACGAGCAGTACTTC. The chain uses TRBV5-6 and TRBJ2-7; TRBD2 agrees at 9 bases. J gave up 4 bases and V 4 bases, and 12 bases lay outside the gene matches. Per the germline V gene, CDR1 is SGHDT and CDR2 is YYEEEE. This CDR3 is 16 amino acids long.

This chain links TRBV5-6 with TRBJ1-5; 7 positions agree with TRBD1. Losses at the gene ends were 1 base for V and 0 bases for J; bases not matched to a gene: 7. The CDR3 is made up of 17 amino acids. From germline, CDR1 is SGHDT and CDR2 YYEEEE. The CDR3, as DNA: TGTGCCAGCAGCTTGAATGCAGGGGGATATAGCAATCAGCCCCAGCATTTT. Translated, it gives CASSLNAGGYSNQPQHF.

The chain links TRBV11-2 to TRBJ2-2; 8 bases are shared with TRBD2. Germline V CDR1 and CDR2: SGHAT, FQNNGV. The CDR3 covers 15 residues. V lost 1 base and J lost 10; bases outside the gene matches: 8. CDR3 sequence: CASSLGSGSFKELFF. The CDR3 bases are TGTGCCAGCAGCTTAGGCAGCGGGAGCTTTAAGGAGCTGTTTTTT. Together with reference TRBV11-2 and TRBJ2-2, the CDR3 gives the full variable domain: EAGVAQSPRYKIIEKRQSVAFWCNPISGHATLYWYQQILGQGPKLLIQFQNNGVVDDSQLPKDRFSAERLKGVDSTLKIQPAKLEDSAVYLCASSLGSGSFKELFFGEGSRLTVL.

The chain uses TRBV4-2 and TRBJ2-7, with D possibly matching TRBD2 (5 bases). Trimming pared 2 bases from V and 4 bases from J, leaving 12 bases between. CDR3 length: 14 amino acids. Germline V gene data show CDR1 as LGHNA and CDR2 as YNFKEQ. CDR3 residues: CASSQLAEEYEQYF. The CDR3 coding sequence is TGTGCCAGCAGCCAACTCGCGGAGGAATACGAGCAGTACTTC.

This clone was found once. The rearrangement uses TRBV7-9 and TRBJ2-1; the D gene is possibly TRBD2 (5 bases). Germline CDR1 SEHNR, CDR2 FQNEAQ (reference sequence). The ends were cut back, 6 bases at V and 9 bases at J, with 18 bases in the middle. The CDR3 is 14 residues long. The CDR3 sequence: CASRGASWLGEQFF. CDR3 in DNA: TGTGCCAGCAGGGGAGCCTCCTGGTTAGGTGAGCAGTTCTTC.

This clone was seen just once. The chain employs TRBV19 and TRBJ1-5; 7 bases are a match to TRBD1. The V segment lost 1 base and the J segment 3 bases; nucleotides outside the gene matches: 9. CDR1 is LNHDA and CDR2 is SQIVND in the germline V gene (reference sequence). The CDR3 sequence is 17 residues long. CDR3 sequence reads: CASSIVLTDRDNQPQHF. DNA of the CDR3: TGTGCCAGTAGTATAGTCCTAACAGACAGGGACAATCAGCCCCAGCATTTT.

The rearrangement joins TRBV7-3 to TRBJ2-2; D is ambiguous. CDR1 is SGHTA and CDR2 is FQGTGA in the germline V gene. The CDR3 loop spans 13 amino acids. V lost 3 bases, J lost 6 bases, and 8 bases lay in between. The CDR3: CASSFQVAGELFF. In nucleotides, the CDR3 is TGTGCCAGCAGCTTCCAGGTAGCCGGGGAGCTGTTTTTT.

The rearrangement links TRBV9 to TRBJ2-7, with 10 bases matching TRBD2. Trimming at V came to 0 bases and at J to 9 bases, leaving 9 bases not matched to a gene. The CDR3 totals 15 residues. CDR1 is SGDLS, CDR2 YYNGEE, per germline. The chain's CDR3 is CASSVDVAGGRRQYF. In DNA form, the CDR3 reads TGTGCCAGCAGCGTAGATGTAGCGGGAGGAAGGAGGCAGTACTTC.

On this clone itself: One end of the junction is discordant with germline, which a read error may explain. The chain recombines TRBV7-2 with TRBJ2-2; perhaps TRBD2 as D (5 bases). Germline V gene data show CDR1 as SGHTA and CDR2 as FQGNSA. CDR3 length: 16 residues. CDR3 nucleotides: TGTGCCAGCAGCCTACTAGGTACGGGGAACGCCGGGGAGCTGTTTTTT. It yields the protein CASSLLGTGNAGELFF.

V and J are TRBV5-6 and TRBJ2-7, with no clear D. V lost 2 bases and J lost 0, with 6 bases in between. Germline assignment: CDR1 SGHDT and CDR2 YYEEEE. The CDR3 sequence is 13 residues long. DNA of the CDR3: TGTGCCAGCAGCTTTTCCAGCTCCTACGAGCAGTACTTC. Amino acids: CASSFSSSYEQYF.

CDR3 coding DNA: TGTGCCAGTAGTATATCTGCGCACACTGAAGCTTTCTTT. Translated, it gives CASSISAHTEAFF. This rearrangement joins TRBV19 to TRBJ1-1; D remains ambiguous. CDR1 LNHDA and CDR2 SQIVND come from the germline V gene (reference sequence). The length of the CDR3 is 13 residues. Trimming removed 2 bases from V and 3 bases from J, with 7 bases in between. Drawing the rest from reference TRBV19 and TRBJ1-1, the complete variable domain is DGGITQSPKYLFRKEGQNVTLSCEQNLNHDAMYWYRQDPGQGLRLIYYSQIVNDFQKGDIAEGYSVSREKKESFPLTVTSAQKNPTAFYLCASSISAHTEAFFGQGTRLTVV.

The chain couples TRBV19 to TRBJ2-2, with unresolved D. V lost 3 bases to trimming and J lost 1 base, with 12 bases between them. Germline V gives CDR1 LNHDA, CDR2 SQIVND (reference sequence). The CDR3 totals 16 residues. The CDR3 sequence is CASSIRRQENTGELFF. For the CDR3, the DNA is TGTGCCAGTAGTATTAGGCGTCAGGAGAACACCGGGGAGCTGTTTTTT.

This clone has only a few counts. The gene calls are TRBV7-9 and TRBJ1-1, with TRBD1 matching 11 bases. J lost 4 bases, V lost 6 bases, and 4 bases had no gene match. The germline V gene has CDR1 SEHNR and CDR2 FQNEAQ (reference sequence). The CDR3 consists of 14 residues. CDR3 sequence (DNA): TGTGCCAGCAGACCCGGACAGGGGGCCACTGAAGCTTTCTTT. Its translation: CASRPGQGATEAFF.

The V gene is TRBV7-8, the J gene TRBJ2-5; 11 bases are shared with TRBD2. This CDR3 spans 19 amino acids. The trim removed 5 bases at V and 2 bases at J, leaving 16 bases unmatched. The germline gives CDR1 SGHVS, CDR2 FQNEAQ. The CDR3 protein is CASSNRIPETSGMQETQYF. The CDR3 DNA reads as TGTGCCAGCAGCAACCGTATTCCTGAGACTAGCGGGATGCAAGAGACCCAGTACTTC. The whole variable domain, filled in from reference TRBV7-8 and TRBJ2-5, reads GAGVSQSPRYKVAKRGQDVALRCDPISGHVSLFWYQQALGQGPEFLTYFQNEAQLDKSGLPSDRFFAERPEGSVSTLKIQRTQQEDSAVYLCASSNRIPETSGMQETQYFGPGTRLLVL.

The chain couples TRBV6-6 to TRBJ1-3, with D maybe TRBD1 (5 bases). This CDR3 region has 14 residues. The V gene's germline CDR1 is MNHNY and CDR2 SVGAGI (reference sequence). V lost 8 bases and J 0 bases, leaving 11 bases between the germline ends. As DNA, the CDR3 is TGTGCCAGCGCCGACAGTATCTCTGGAAACACCATATATTTT. Its translation is CASADSISGNTIYF.

The J gene is TRBJ1-2, the V gene TRBV19; 7 bases match TRBD1. The germline gives CDR1 LNHDA, CDR2 SQIVND (reference sequence). Trimming cost V 4 bases and J 7 bases; bases outside gene matches: 6. CDR3 size: 13 residues. CDR3 DNA sequence: TGTGCCAGTAGTAACCGGGACAGAAGTGGCTACACCTTC. Protein: CASSNRDRSGYTF.